The 16 T cell receptor beta chains below were found in one sample sequenced in a study of blood T cells in healthy people across ages. A sample-barcoded 5' primer and a J-beta primer mix were used in a second PCR of roughly 7 to 12 cycles. TCRdb analysed the 5' RACE reads with MiXCR anew, one entry per CDR3 protein. The table includes about 730,000 distinct CDR3 sequences, 35% to 45% detected once. The specimen was blood. The receptors derive from a woman aged 60 to 75 in good health.

Only a few counts were recorded for this clonotype. The CDR3: CASSNRDYVYNEQFF. The CDR3 DNA is TGTGCCAGCAGCAATCGGGACTACGTCTACAATGAGCAGTTCTTC. This chain links TRBV9 with TRBJ2-1; 7 bases line up with TRBD2. Germline V lookup: CDR1 SGDLS, CDR2 YYNGEE. This CDR3 comprises 15 residues. The V gene end was trimmed by 4 bases and the J gene end by 3 bases; junction bases not matched to a gene: 7.

This rearrangement joins TRBV7-9 to TRBJ1-4; D remains ambiguous. Trimming removed 5 bases from V and 4 bases from J, with 11 bases in between. The CDR3 loop spans 14 amino acids. Germline assignment: CDR1 SEHNR and CDR2 FQNEAQ (reference sequence). This CDR3 reads CASSPTVNNEKLFF. DNA for the CDR3: TGTGCCAGCAGCCCCACCGTGAATAATGAAAAACTGTTTTTT. The full variable domain, completed using reference TRBV7-9 and TRBJ1-4, is DTGVSQNPRHKITKRGQNVTFRCDPISEHNRLYWYRQTLGQGPEFLTYFQNEAQLEKSRLLSDRFSAERPKGSFSTLEIQRTEQGDSAMYLCASSPTVNNEKLFFGSGTQLSVL.

This clonotype came up many times. The chain employs TRBV9 and TRBJ2-7; D gene ambiguous. This CDR3 comprises 10 residues. The germline gives CDR1 SGDLS, CDR2 YYNGEE. Trimming pared 4 bases from V and 3 bases from J, leaving 2 bases between. CDR3 sequence (DNA): TGTGCCAGCAGCTTCTACGAGCAGTACTTC. It specifies CASSFYEQYF.

Of note for this clonotype: A read error may produce the germline difference seen at one junction end. The genes are TRBV3-1 and TRBJ2-7; D remains ambiguous. The J call could be wrong; TRBJ2-4 is a better fit for the DNA end. The CDR3 consists of 15 residues. CDR1 is LGHDT and CDR2 is YNNKEL in the germline V gene (reference sequence). The CDR3 DNA reads as TGTGTCAGCAGCCAAGTCCTGATATCTGGGGACATTCAGTACTTC. Its protein is CVSSQVLISGDIQYF.

The chain is built from TRBV29-1 and TRBJ2-1; 13 bases match TRBD2. V trimming: 7 bases; J trimming: 3 bases; junction bases outside the gene matches: 9. Per the germline V gene, CDR1 is SQVTM and CDR2 is ANQGSEA. There are 16 residues in the CDR3. Written as DNA, the CDR3 is TGCAGCGCCCGGACTAGCGGGAGACCCAACTACAATGAGCAGTTCTTC. Its translation is CSARTSGRPNYNEQFF.

This clonotype has more than one count but fewer than ten. V gene TRBV19 combines with J gene TRBJ2-7; D not resolved. This CDR3 has 15 residues. Trimming took 7 bases from V and 2 from J, leaving 18 bases between them. Germline V lookup: CDR1 LNHDA, CDR2 SQIVND (reference sequence). The CDR3 protein is CASTPSARTTYEQYF. In DNA form, the CDR3 reads TGTGCCAGTACACCCTCGGCCAGGACCACCTACGAGCAGTACTTC.

This clonotype was detected once. This sequence joins TRBV20-1 and TRBJ1-5; 9 bases map to TRBD1. This CDR3 region has 15 residues. Germline trimming cut 3 bases from V and 3 bases from J; bases unmatched to any gene: 6. Per the germline V gene, CDR1 is DFQATT and CDR2 is SNEGSKA (reference sequence). CDR3 region: CSASPGTGLNQPQHF. CDR3 in DNA: TGCAGTGCTAGCCCCGGGACAGGGCTCAATCAGCCCCAGCATTTT.

The chain links TRBV6-5 to TRBJ2-7; no reliable D call. The CDR3 runs 14 residues. V was clipped by 5 bases and J by 7 bases, with 18 bases between them. CDR1 and CDR2 from the germline V gene are MNHEY and SVGAGI. This CDR3 is CASSTAVNYNEQYF. CDR3 in DNA: TGTGCCAGCAGTACCGCAGTGAACTACAATGAGCAGTACTTC.

V gene TRBV7-3 combines with J gene TRBJ2-5; the D gene is possibly TRBD2 (6 bases). The CDR3 totals 16 residues. Germline-derived CDR1 and CDR2 are SGHTA and FQGTGA. The V gene lost 5 bases and the J gene lost 0 bases, with 16 bases spanning the gap. This chain's CDR3 is CASSPRVTGDQETQYF. The CDR3 DNA follows: TGTGCCAGCAGCCCCCGGGTAACGGGGGACCAAGAGACCCAGTACTTC.

The V gene is TRBV9, the J gene TRBJ2-1, with D unresolved. Germline lookup yields CDR1 SGDLS and CDR2 YYNGEE. CDR3 length: 16 residues. Trimming took off 0 bases at V and 2 bases at J, with 12 bases between the two ends. The CDR3 reads CASSVELEVTYNEQFF. The CDR3 DNA follows: TGTGCCAGCAGCGTAGAATTGGAAGTCACCTACAATGAGCAGTTCTTC.

The CDR3, as DNA: TGTGCCAGCAGTACTCCGGGCCAACTAGTGGAGACCCAGTACTTC. Translation gives CASSTPGQLVETQYF. The V and J genes are TRBV9 and TRBJ2-5; TRBD2 is a possible D gene (5 bases). Deletions cut 5 bases from V and 5 bases from J, with 19 bases between. The CDR3 runs to 15 residues. CDR1 and CDR2 (germline): SGDLS, YYNGEE.

The V call is TRBV27, the J call TRBJ2-7; a possible D gene is TRBD2 (5 bases). From germline, CDR1 is MNHEY and CDR2 SMNVEV (reference sequence). V was shortened by 5 bases and J by 7 bases, with 15 bases between the two germline ends. The CDR3 runs 13 residues. The CDR3 nucleotides are TGTGCCAGCAGTCCCCCGGGGTTGGGGGAGCAGTACTTC. Protein: CASSPPGLGEQYF.

In this sample, this clonotype turned up many times. The rearrangement uses TRBV4-1 and TRBJ2-3; 7 positions match TRBD1. Germline V gives CDR1 MGHRA, CDR2 YSYEKL. V was clipped by 0 bases and J by 2 bases; unmatched bases: 2. This CDR3 contains 15 residues. CDR3 region: CASSQEGQNTDTQYF. CDR3 sequence (DNA): TGCGCCAGCAGCCAAGAGGGACAGAACACAGATACGCAGTATTTT.

This clonotype was seen many times. The chain combines TRBV23-1 with TRBJ2-7; 12 bases map to TRBD1. TRBV23-1 is treated as an ORF (open reading frame) with a function not yet certain. The CDR3 covers 16 residues. The V gene end was trimmed by 1 base and the J gene end by 7 bases; junction bases not matched to a gene: 8. The CDR3 loop is CASSQCSGQGAVEQYF. For the CDR3, the DNA is TGCGCCAGCAGTCAATGTTCGGGACAGGGGGCAGTTGAGCAGTACTTC.

This clonotype was counted many times. Here the CDR3 reads CASSDTSGSGSGANVLTF. The CDR3 DNA reads TGTGCCAGCAGTGACACTAGCGGGAGCGGCTCTGGGGCCAACGTCCTGACTTTC. The J gene is TRBJ2-6, the V gene TRBV6-4, with 11 bases aligning to TRBD2. V shed 2 bases and J 0 bases; nucleotides not matched to a gene: 3. The CDR3 is 18 amino acids. Looked up from germline, CDR1 is MRHNA and CDR2 is SNTAGT.

V is TRBV4-1 and J is TRBJ2-5; tentative D call: TRBD2 (5 bases). The CDR3 is made up of 14 amino acids. V dropped 0 bases and J dropped 11 bases, with 16 bases sitting between them. Germline V lookup: CDR1 MGHRA, CDR2 YSYEKL. CDR3 region: CASSQDFGMNEQYF. DNA of the CDR3: TGCGCCAGCAGCCAAGATTTCGGGATGAATGAGCAGTACTTC.